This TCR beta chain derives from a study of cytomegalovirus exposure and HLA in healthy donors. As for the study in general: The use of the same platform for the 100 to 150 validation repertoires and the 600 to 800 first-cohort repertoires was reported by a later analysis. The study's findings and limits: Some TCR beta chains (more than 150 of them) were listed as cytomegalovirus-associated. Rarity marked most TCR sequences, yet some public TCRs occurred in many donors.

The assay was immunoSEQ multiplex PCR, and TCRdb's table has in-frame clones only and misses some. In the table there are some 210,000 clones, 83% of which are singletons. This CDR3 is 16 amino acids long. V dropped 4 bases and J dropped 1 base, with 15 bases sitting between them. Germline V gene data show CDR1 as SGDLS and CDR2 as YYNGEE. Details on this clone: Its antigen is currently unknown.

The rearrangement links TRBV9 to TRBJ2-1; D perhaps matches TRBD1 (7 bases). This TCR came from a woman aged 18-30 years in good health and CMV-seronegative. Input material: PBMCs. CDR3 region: CASSTVPGGSYNEQFF. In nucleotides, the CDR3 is TGTGCCAGCAGCACGGTCCCAGGGGGGTCCTACAATGAGCAGTTCTTC.